What follows is one TCR beta chain and its context. What it binds is not known. The data were taken from a study of OX40 agonist ivuxolimab in advanced cancers. Study as a whole: The treatment was a fully human IgG2 OX40 agonist, ivuxolimab. General study points: Expanded peripheral T cell antigen specificity was not determined.

The CDR3 runs to 14 residues. Per germline, CDR1 MNHEY and CDR2 SVGAGI. With V trimmed by 6 bases and J by 1 base, 4 bases remained unmatched. Here immunoSEQ multiplex PCR was the method, and the copy in TCRdb shows in-frame clones only, minus some. The table records 90,000 to 100,000 clones, around 90% of them present only once. This specimen consisted of CD4+ or CD8+ T cells sorted from blood, obtained in a trial of the OX40 agonist ivuxolimab. This chain uses TRBV6-5 with TRBJ1-1; 8 bases line up with TRBD1. This clonotype was sampled from an adult with an advanced solid tumor such as melanoma, head and neck, liver or kidney cancer. The DNA for the CDR3 is TGTGCCAGCAGAACCGGACAGGGGAACACTGAAGCTTTCTTT. It specifies CASRTGQGNTEAFF.